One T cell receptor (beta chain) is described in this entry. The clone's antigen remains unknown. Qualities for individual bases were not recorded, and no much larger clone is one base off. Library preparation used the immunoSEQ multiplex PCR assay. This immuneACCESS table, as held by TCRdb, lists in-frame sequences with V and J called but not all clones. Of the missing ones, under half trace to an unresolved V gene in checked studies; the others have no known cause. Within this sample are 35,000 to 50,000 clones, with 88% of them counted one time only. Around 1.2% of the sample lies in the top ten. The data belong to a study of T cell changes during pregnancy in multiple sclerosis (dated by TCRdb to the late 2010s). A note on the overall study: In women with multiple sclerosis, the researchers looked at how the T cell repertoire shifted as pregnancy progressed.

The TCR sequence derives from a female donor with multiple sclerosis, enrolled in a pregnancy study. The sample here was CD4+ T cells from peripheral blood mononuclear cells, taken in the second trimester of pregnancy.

The CDR3 is CASSLTSGEQFF. The DNA is as follows: TGTGCCAGCAGCTTAACTAGCGGTGAGCAGTTCTTC. The chain is made from TRBV7-3 and TRBJ2-1; TRBD2 might be the D gene, on 6 matching bases. The germline ends are 6 bases apart after V is trimmed by 0 bases and J by 9 bases. Based on the germline V gene, the CDR1 and CDR2 sequences are SGHTA and FQGTGA. The CDR3 numbers 12 residues from cysteine through phenylalanine. Of the read, only the CDR3 DNA is kept; its 36 bases are in frame from base 1.